Presented here are 2 T cell receptor beta chains from one specimen sequenced in a study of cytomegalovirus exposure and HLA in healthy donors (dated by TCRdb to 2015 to 2018). The library came from the immunoSEQ multiplex PCR assay. For the multiplex PCR, a mixture combining 60 forward primers for TCR Vbeta segments and 13 reverse primers for TCR Jbeta segments was used. TCRdb holds this immuneACCESS table with in-frame rearrangements only. Some clones are missing; in checked studies, unresolved V genes explain under half, and the rest has no known cause. This sample has some 99,000 clones in its table, and about 80% of those were observed once. The ten most abundant clones make up 6.5% to 8.5% of the sample. Sequenced: PBMCs. Receptors were obtained from a woman between 50 and 59 years old in good health and CMV-seropositive.

V and J are TRBV2 and TRBJ1-6; D gene uncertain. Trimming pared 5 bases from V and 10 bases from J, leaving 18 bases between. The germline CDR1 and CDR2 sequences are SNHLY and FYNNEI. This CDR3 comprises 15 residues. The CDR3 DNA reads as TGTGCCAGCAGTCAGAATGACGGAGGGTGGTCACCCCTCCACTTT. It yields the protein CASSQNDGGWSPLHF.

The J gene is TRBJ2-6, the V gene TRBV27, with no clear D. CDR3 length: 14 amino acids. Germline CDR1 is MNHEY and CDR2 is SMNVEV (reference sequence). V lost 2 bases and J 2 bases, leaving 4 bases between the germline ends. CDR3 DNA sequence: TGTGCCAGCAGTTTACAAACTGGGGCCAACGTCCTGACTTTC. Its protein is CASSLQTGANVLTF.